The 19 T cell receptor beta chains reported below all come from one sample, sequenced in a study of T cells in Graves' hyperthyroidism and ophthalmopathy. Researchers took RNA transcripts and amplified the TCR beta CDR3 regions from them. During a first-round RT-PCR of the TCR CDR3, the HTBI primer set was used. TCRdb reanalysed the multiplex PCR reads using MiXCR and keeps one entry per CDR3 protein. The top ten clones hold roughly 3.4% of a sample with a few hundred thousand distinct CDR3 sequences, about a sixth of them seen once. Material: blood. These receptors originate from a middle-aged woman with Graves' ophthalmopathy.

The CDR3 is CASCLTSGSSYEQYF. CDR3 in DNA: TGTGCCAGCTGCCTGACTAGCGGTAGCTCCTACGAGCAGTACTTC. The genes are TRBV6-1 and TRBJ2-7; 9 positions agree with TRBD2. The V gene end was trimmed by 8 bases and the J gene end by 0 bases; junction bases not matched to a gene: 8. The CDR3 totals 15 residues. Germline-derived CDR1 and CDR2 are MNHNS and SASEGT.

V gene TRBV28 combines with J gene TRBJ1-1; 7 nucleotides match TRBD1. With V trimmed by 7 bases and J by 10 bases, 6 bases remained unmatched. The CDR3 is 11 amino acids. CDR1 and CDR2 (germline): MDHEN, SYDVKM. CDR3 bases: TGTGCCAGCACCGACAGGGAGGTAGCTTTCTTT. This translates into CASTDREVAFF.

This chain links TRBV30 with TRBJ2-6, with a possible D match to TRBD2 (6 bases). CDR1 is GTSNPN and CDR2 is SVGIG in the germline V gene (reference sequence). This CDR3 contains 13 residues. CDR3 sequence reads: CAREVSGANVLTF. In nucleotides, the CDR3 is TGTGCGAGGGAGGTTTCTGGGGCCAACGTCCTGACTTTC. The complete variable domain, with remaining parts taken from reference TRBV30 and TRBJ2-6, reads SQTIHQWPATLVQPVGSPLSLECTVEGTSNPNLYWYRQAAGRGLQLLFYSVGIGQISSEVPQNLSASRPQDRQFILSSKKLLLSDSGFYLCAREVSGANVLTFGAGSRLTVL.

This clonotype was counted only a few times. The V gene is TRBV20-1, the J gene TRBJ1-3; 9 positions agree with TRBD1. The ends lost 7 bases at V and 4 bases at J; junction bases unmatched: 17. Germline V gives CDR1 DFQATT, CDR2 SNEGSKA (reference sequence). The CDR3 extends over 17 amino acids. The CDR3 spells CSVIPRPGQGRGNTIYF. Written as DNA, the CDR3 is TGCAGTGTTATCCCCCGCCCGGGACAGGGACGGGGAAACACCATATATTTT.

This clonotype was detected many times. This sequence joins TRBV12-3 or TRBV12-4 and TRBJ2-3, with 8 bases lining up with TRBD2. This CDR3 has 16 residues. V was clipped by 1 base and J by 4 bases; unmatched bases: 7. CDR3 region: CASSLGAGAFSDTQYF. CDR3 sequence (DNA): TGTGCCAGCAGTTTAGGAGCGGGAGCGTTCTCAGATACGCAGTATTTT.

At least ten counts were recorded for this clonotype. The rearrangement joins TRBV11-2 to TRBJ2-1; D is unclear. V lost 4 bases and J 6 bases, leaving 16 bases between the germline ends. Germline CDR1 is SGHAT and CDR2 is FQNNGV. The CDR3 totals 15 residues. CDR3 amino acids: CASSSSFGVGNEQFF. The DNA for the CDR3 is TGTGCCAGCAGCTCATCCTTTGGGGTCGGCAATGAGCAGTTCTTC.

A note on this clonotype: This may be a read error, as it is one base from a much larger clone. The gene calls are TRBV5-5 and TRBJ1-5; 8 nucleotides line up with TRBD1. Unmatched junction bases numbered 18, after V lost 5 bases and J lost 11 bases. The length of the CDR3 is 16 residues. From germline, CDR1 is SGHKS and CDR2 YYEKEE (reference sequence). This CDR3 reads CASRAATGATPMAQHF. The CDR3 DNA sequence: TGTGCCAGCAGGGCTGCGACAGGGGCCACCCCAATGGCCCAGCATTTT.

This clonotype showed up many times. The genes are TRBV11-2 and TRBJ1-2, with 8 bases identical to TRBD1. Germline V lookup: CDR1 SGHAT, CDR2 FQNNGV. The V and J ends lost 3 bases and 0 bases, in that order; junction bases with no gene match: 9. The CDR3 length is 17 residues. CDR3 protein: CASSFWRQGSPNYGYTF. In DNA form, the CDR3 reads TGTGCCAGCAGCTTTTGGAGACAGGGGTCCCCTAACTATGGCTACACCTTC.

This clonotype was counted at least ten times. The chain uses TRBV5-8 and TRBJ1-1, with D possibly TRBD1 on 5 matching bases. The length of the CDR3 is 15 residues. Between the trimmed V and J ends, which lost 1 base and 5 bases, there was a span of 15 bases. The germline CDR1 and CDR2 sequences are SGHTS and YDEGEE. The CDR3 region has the DNA TGTGCCAGCAGCTTGAGACGAGGGGTAGTAACTGAAGCTTTCTTT. This gives the protein CASSLRRGVVTEAFF.

This clonotype was detected many times. The chain couples TRBV4-1 to TRBJ1-5; the D gene is possibly TRBD1 (5 bases). V was clipped by 3 bases and J by 11 bases, with 11 bases between them. The CDR3 contains 12 residues. CDR1 is MGHRA, CDR2 YSYEKL, per germline. The CDR3, as DNA: TGCGCCAGCAGCCACGTCGGGGGGGCCCAGCATTTT. Protein sequence: CASSHVGGAQHF.

This chain uses TRBV6-1 with TRBJ2-7; D gene ambiguous. With 2 bases removed from V and 3 bases from J, the gap between germline ends came to 11 bases. The CDR3 is made up of 14 amino acids. CDR1 is MNHNS and CDR2 is SASEGT in the germline V gene. The chain's CDR3 is CASSETLDNYEQYF. CDR3 sequence (DNA): TGTGCCAGCAGTGAAACTCTAGATAACTACGAGCAGTACTTC.

This clonotype was picked up many times. This chain uses TRBV3-1 with TRBJ2-3; D is uncertain. The CDR3 contains 15 residues. Trimming pared 0 bases from V and 2 bases from J, leaving 9 bases between. Germline V gene data show CDR1 as LGHDT and CDR2 as YNNKEL (reference sequence). In DNA form, the CDR3 reads TGTGCCAGCAGCCAAGAATTAACAGCCACAGATACGCAGTATTTT. Protein product: CASSQELTATDTQYF.

This clonotype has a count of ten or more. The chain is built from TRBV28 and TRBJ2-1; no firm D call. Per germline, CDR1 MDHEN and CDR2 SYDVKM. Trimming left V 6 bases short and J 0 bases short, with 15 bases between. The CDR3 runs 16 residues. CDR3 sequence: CASRNPGPPSYNEQFF. The DNA for the CDR3 is TGTGCCAGCAGGAACCCTGGACCTCCCTCCTACAATGAGCAGTTCTTC.

This clonotype was recorded at least ten times. The J gene is TRBJ1-5, the V gene TRBV20-1; no reliable D call. CDR1 and CDR2 from the germline V gene are DFQATT and SNEGSKA (reference sequence). The length of the CDR3 is 17 residues. Trimming left V 0 bases short and J 4 bases short, with 19 bases between. The CDR3 loop reads CSAREIRAEIRNQPQHF. The CDR3 coding sequence is TGCAGTGCTAGAGAAATCCGGGCCGAGATACGGAATCAGCCCCAGCATTTT.

The V call is TRBV19, the J call TRBJ1-1; no clear D. CDR1 and CDR2 from the germline V gene are LNHDA and SQIVND (reference sequence). CDR3 length equals 14 residues. V was cut by 3 bases and J by 2 bases, with 10 bases left in between. CDR3 amino acids: CASSMWQSNTEAFF. CDR3 bases: TGTGCCAGTAGTATGTGGCAATCTAACACTGAAGCTTTCTTT. Drawing the rest from reference TRBV19 and TRBJ1-1, the complete variable domain is DGGITQSPKYLFRKEGQNVTLSCEQNLNHDAMYWYRQDPGQGLRLIYYSQIVNDFQKGDIAEGYSVSREKKESFPLTVTSAQKNPTAFYLCASSMWQSNTEAFFGQGTRLTVV.

This clonotype was counted ten times or more. This rearrangement joins TRBV27 to TRBJ2-1, with 10 bases that match TRBD2. Looked up from germline, CDR1 is MNHEY and CDR2 is SMNVEV (reference sequence). The CDR3 spans 16 residues. The V segment lost 2 bases and the J segment 5 bases; nucleotides outside the gene matches: 6. Written as DNA, the CDR3 is TGTGCCAGCAGTTTAGTTGGGCTAGCGGGAGACAATGAGCAGTTCTTC. Residues: CASSLVGLAGDNEQFF.

This clonotype has a count of ten or more. This chain links TRBV7-2 with TRBJ2-7; TRBD1 aligns across 10 bases. J was trimmed by 6 bases and V by 5 bases; bases with no gene match: 13. Germline CDR1 reads SGHTA; CDR2 reads FQGNSA. The CDR3 spans 16 residues. This CDR3 is CASSPGGQGFTGEQYF. CDR3 DNA sequence: TGTGCCAGCAGCCCGGGGGGACAGGGGTTTACGGGCGAGCAGTACTTC.

V gene TRBV30 combines with J gene TRBJ1-3; D uncertain. The CDR3 has 13 residues. Germline assignment: CDR1 GTSNPN and CDR2 SVGIG (reference sequence). The V end lost 5 bases, the J end lost 5 bases, and 13 bases lay between the germline ends. CDR3 residues: CAWGFDGRNTIYF. In DNA, the CDR3 is TGTGCCTGGGGCTTCGACGGGAGAAACACCATATATTTT.

This clonotype was detected many times. V and J are TRBV6-2 or TRBV6-3 and TRBJ2-1; D is perhaps TRBD2 (5 bases). V shed 1 base and J shed 7 bases, with 23 bases lying between them. The CDR3 runs 18 residues. From germline, CDR1 is MNHEY and CDR2 SVGEGT. CDR3: CASSYFPVALGERNEQFF. In DNA, the CDR3 is TGTGCCAGCAGTTACTTTCCTGTAGCCCTTGGGGAGCGAAATGAGCAGTTCTTC.